The clone carrying this T cell receptor beta chain has a single count. What it recognizes is unknown. The V and J ends lost 4 bases and 6 bases respectively, with 11 bases between them. Germline V gives CDR1 SGHRS, CDR2 YFSETQ. The length of the CDR3 is 12 residues. The data derive from a study of OX40 agonist ivuxolimab in advanced cancers. Turning to the study itself: Two patients with cutaneous melanoma and one with hepatocellular carcinoma, three in total, showed partial responses. Study-wide findings and caveats: Specificity for antigen went undetermined in the expanded peripheral T cells. There were also nonresponders showing low normalized T-cell clonal expansion. There were, on average, more expanded clones in CD8+ T cells than in CD4+.

Sequencing used immunoSEQ multiplex PCR; TCRdb keeps in-frame clones, though not all of them. The data show around 69,000 clones, roughly nine tenths seen once. The V gene is TRBV5-1, the J gene TRBJ2-7, with D possibly matching TRBD1 (6 bases). This material consisted of CD4+ or CD8+ T cells sorted from blood, taken in a trial of the OX40 agonist ivuxolimab. This sequence originates from an adult with an advanced solid tumor such as melanoma, head and neck, liver or kidney cancer. The CDR3 coding sequence is TGCGCCAGCAGCCTTAGCAGGGGCGAGCAGTACTTC. This translates into CASSLSRGEQYF. Based on the CDR3 plus reference TRBV5-1 and TRBJ2-7, the full variable domain is KAGVTQTPRYLIKTRGQQVTLSCSPISGHRSVSWYQQTPGQGLQFLFEYFSETQRNKGNFPGRFSGRQFSNSRSEMNVSTLELGDSALYLCASSLSRGEQYFGPGTRLTVT.